This entry lists 10 T cell receptor beta chains sequenced from one sample in a study of chemoradiotherapy in HPV16-positive cancers. Profiled with immunoSEQ multiplex PCR; TCRdb holds only in-frame clones, not every one. Of some 27,000 clones listed, approximately 94% are singletons. The material was blood, obtained from a patient who underwent chemoradiotherapy. These receptors were collected from a human donor with HPV-associated anogenital cancer.

The chain joins TRBV27 to TRBJ1-5, with D possibly being TRBD1 (5 bases). This CDR3 is built from 13 residues. The germline V gene encodes CDR1 MNHEY and CDR2 SMNVEV (reference sequence). The V end lost 2 bases, the J end lost 7 bases, and 9 bases lay between the germline ends. CDR3 residues: CASSLQRGQPQHF. Here the CDR3 DNA reads TGTGCCAGCAGTTTACAGCGGGGGCAGCCCCAGCATTTT.

The chain combines TRBV18 with TRBJ2-2, with a weak D call TRBD1 (5 bases). CDR3 length: 17 amino acids. Germline CDR1 and CDR2: KGHSH and LQKENI. Trimming stripped 0 bases from V and 3 bases from J, with 14 bases between. The CDR3 bases are TGTGCCAGCTCACCACCGTCCGTCAGGGCTTACACCGGGGAGCTGTTTTTT. This encodes CASSPPSVRAYTGELFF.

This clone was counted once. J is TRBJ2-7 and V is TRBV5-6, with a weak D call TRBD2 (6 bases). This CDR3 region has 13 residues. Deletions cut 3 bases from V and 4 bases from J, with 11 bases between. Germline V gene sequence: CDR1 SGHDT, CDR2 YYEEEE. The CDR3 DNA sequence: TGTGCCAGCAGCTCCCGGGCGGGGTACGAGCAGTACTTC. This sequence encodes CASSSRAGYEQYF.

The chain couples TRBV29-1 to TRBJ2-7; 7 positions agree with TRBD2. V trimming: 3 bases; J trimming: 7 bases; junction bases outside the gene matches: 9. The CDR3 has 13 residues. Germline CDR1 reads SQVTM; CDR2 reads ANQGSEA. CDR3 sequence (DNA): TGCAGCGTTGAGGTAGCGGGCACCTTGGAGCAGTACTTC. Translation gives CSVEVAGTLEQYF.

The CDR3: CASSEGTGGVGTDTQYF. In DNA form, the CDR3 reads TGTGCCAGCAGTGAAGGGACAGGTGGGGTCGGCACAGATACGCAGTATTTT. The J gene is TRBJ2-3, the V gene TRBV2; 7 nucleotides match TRBD1. The CDR3 length is 17 residues. The ends lost 1 base at V and 1 base at J; junction bases unmatched: 8. Per germline, CDR1 SNHLY and CDR2 FYNNEI.

The chain couples TRBV19 to TRBJ2-5, with a possible D match to TRBD1 (6 bases). This CDR3 is 14 amino acids long. Trimming shortened V by 7 bases and J by 2 bases, and 14 bases separated the two germline ends. CDR1 and CDR2 (germline): LNHDA, SQIVND (reference sequence). DNA of the CDR3: TGTGCCAGTAAGGGGGTTGGGGAACAAGAGACCCAGTACTTC. It is translated as CASKGVGEQETQYF.

The rearrangement uses TRBV20-1 and TRBJ2-1; the D gene is possibly TRBD2 (5 bases). The germline V gene encodes CDR1 DFQATT and CDR2 SNEGSKA (reference sequence). V lost 4 bases, J lost 13 bases, and 14 bases lay in between. CDR3 length equals 11 residues. DNA for the CDR3: TGCAGTGCTATTTCCGGGATATACCAGTTCTTC. Amino acids: CSAISGIYQFF.

This rearrangement joins TRBV5-1 to TRBJ1-5; D gene uncertain. Germline V gene lookup returns CDR1 SGHRS and CDR2 YFSETQ. The CDR3 runs to 13 residues. V lost 2 bases, J lost 1 base, and 4 bases lay in between. The CDR3 loop is CASSLQSNQPQHF. CDR3 nucleotide sequence: TGCGCCAGCAGCTTACAAAGCAATCAGCCCCAGCATTTT. Filled out from reference TRBV5-1 and TRBJ1-5, the complete variable domain reads KAGVTQTPRYLIKTRGQQVTLSCSPISGHRSVSWYQQTPGQGLQFLFEYFSETQRNKGNFPGRFSGRQFSNSRSEMNVSTLELGDSALYLCASSLQSNQPQHFGDGTRLSIL.

The J gene is TRBJ2-3, the V gene TRBV7-9; tentatively, D is TRBD2 (6 bases). Deletions cut 3 bases from V and 3 bases from J, with 7 bases between. Germline CDR1 reads SEHNR; CDR2 reads FQNEAQ (reference sequence). The CDR3 length is 13 residues. In DNA form, the CDR3 reads TGTGCCAGCAGCTTTGGGACTACAGATACGCAGTATTTT. Its translation is CASSFGTTDTQYF.

The V and J genes are TRBV11-3 and TRBJ2-1; D call uncertain. The length of the CDR3 is 18 residues. V was clipped by 1 base and J by 0 bases, with 16 bases between them. Germline V gene sequence: CDR1 SGHNT, CDR2 YENEEA. CDR3 in amino acids: CASSLALSALSSYNEQFF. DNA of the CDR3: TGTGCCAGCAGCTTAGCCTTATCGGCGCTGAGCTCCTACAATGAGCAGTTCTTC. Together with reference TRBV11-3 and TRBJ2-1, the CDR3 gives the full variable domain: EAGVVQSPRYKIIEKKQPVAFWCNPISGHNTLYWYLQNLGQGPELLIRYENEEAVDDSQLPKDRFSAERLKGVDSTLKIQPAELGDSAVYLCASSLALSALSSYNEQFFGPGTRLTVL.